A selection of T cell receptor beta chains follows, all from one sample in a study of CD4+ T cells in melanoma. The repertoire was sequenced with immunoSEQ multiplex PCR; TCRdb's copy has only in-frame clones and lacks some. The table shows tens of thousands of clones, with nearly 70% occurring only once. Sequencing input: tumor tissue. The receptor source for this set is a human donor with melanoma. Each CDR3 is given with its conserved first and last residue. A D gene is named only where the DNA matches it firmly. Expanded clones get a size class; other rows say once, few or many, or leave the size out.

J: TRBJ1-5; D: -; size: -; V: TRBV28; DNA: TGTGCCAGCAGTGTCGTTTTTCAGCCCCAGCATTTT; CDR3: CASSVVFQPQHF
J: TRBJ1-5; D: -; size: many; V: TRBV7-9; DNA: TGTGCCAGCAGCTTAGCAGGGGGTGATCAGCCCCAGCATTTT; CDR3: CASSLAGGDQPQHF
J: TRBJ1-5; D: -; size: -; V: TRBV6-6; DNA: TGTGCCAGCAGGGGTACACAGGGCCTGGAACAGCCCCAGCATTTT; CDR3: CASRGTQGLEQPQHF
J: TRBJ1-6; D: -; size: many; V: TRBV7-2; DNA: TGTGCCAGCAGCCGCGGACAGTTCGGGAATTCACCCCTCCACTTT; CDR3: CASSRGQFGNSPLHF
J: TRBJ1-5; D: TRBD1; size: -; V: TRBV5-1; DNA: TGCGCCAGCAGCTCCGGACAGGGTAGGGAATATAGCAATCAGCCCCAGCATTTT; CDR3: CASSSGQGREYSNQPQHF
J: TRBJ1-2; D: -; size: -; V: TRBV30; DNA: TGTGCCTGGACTCTCGTCCAGGGCGATGGCTACACCTTC; CDR3: CAWTLVQGDGYTF
J: TRBJ1-2; D: -; size: many; V: TRBV13; DNA: TGTGCCAGCGCTTGGGCAGCTAACTATGGCTACACCTTC; CDR3: CASAWAANYGYTF
J: TRBJ1-5; D: -; size: -; V: TRBV7-8; DNA: TGTGCCAGCAGCTTCCCCGGGGCTAATCAGCCCCAGCATTTT; CDR3: CASSFPGANQPQHF
J: TRBJ2-7; D: -; size: -; V: TRBV30; DNA: TGTGCCTGGGTTAGGTCGGGCTCCTACGAGCAGTACTTC; CDR3: CAWVRSGSYEQYF
J: TRBJ2-2; D: -; size: -; V: TRBV19; DNA: TGTGCCAGTAGTGAGGGCCACTCGGCCGGGGAGCTGTTTTTT; CDR3: CASSEGHSAGELFF